This T cell receptor beta chain appears in the sequencing data of a study of sequential checkpoint blockade in melanoma. About the study: First-line arms were nivolumab then ipilimumab, or the reverse, randomized 1:1.

Using immunoSEQ multiplex PCR, the repertoire was profiled, and TCRdb retains in-frame clones only, with some absent. The sample records thousands of clones, about 80% being singletons. Sample treatment: randomized to nivolumab then ipilimumab (arm A) or the reverse (arm B). Trimming took 1 base from V and 4 from J, leaving 10 bases between them. Germline CDR1 is SEHNR and CDR2 is FQNEAQ (reference sequence). The CDR3 sequence is 15 residues long. The sequence was collected from a human donor with melanoma. The rearrangement uses TRBV7-9 and TRBJ2-2, with D perhaps TRBD1 (6 bases). This specimen consisted of CD8+ T cells sorted from blood (inferred from file names), obtained from a patient given nivolumab and ipilimumab in sequence. CDR3: CASSLVGAPTGELFF. CDR3 sequence (DNA): TGTGCCAGCAGCTTAGTGGGGGCGCCCACCGGGGAGCTGTTTTTT.